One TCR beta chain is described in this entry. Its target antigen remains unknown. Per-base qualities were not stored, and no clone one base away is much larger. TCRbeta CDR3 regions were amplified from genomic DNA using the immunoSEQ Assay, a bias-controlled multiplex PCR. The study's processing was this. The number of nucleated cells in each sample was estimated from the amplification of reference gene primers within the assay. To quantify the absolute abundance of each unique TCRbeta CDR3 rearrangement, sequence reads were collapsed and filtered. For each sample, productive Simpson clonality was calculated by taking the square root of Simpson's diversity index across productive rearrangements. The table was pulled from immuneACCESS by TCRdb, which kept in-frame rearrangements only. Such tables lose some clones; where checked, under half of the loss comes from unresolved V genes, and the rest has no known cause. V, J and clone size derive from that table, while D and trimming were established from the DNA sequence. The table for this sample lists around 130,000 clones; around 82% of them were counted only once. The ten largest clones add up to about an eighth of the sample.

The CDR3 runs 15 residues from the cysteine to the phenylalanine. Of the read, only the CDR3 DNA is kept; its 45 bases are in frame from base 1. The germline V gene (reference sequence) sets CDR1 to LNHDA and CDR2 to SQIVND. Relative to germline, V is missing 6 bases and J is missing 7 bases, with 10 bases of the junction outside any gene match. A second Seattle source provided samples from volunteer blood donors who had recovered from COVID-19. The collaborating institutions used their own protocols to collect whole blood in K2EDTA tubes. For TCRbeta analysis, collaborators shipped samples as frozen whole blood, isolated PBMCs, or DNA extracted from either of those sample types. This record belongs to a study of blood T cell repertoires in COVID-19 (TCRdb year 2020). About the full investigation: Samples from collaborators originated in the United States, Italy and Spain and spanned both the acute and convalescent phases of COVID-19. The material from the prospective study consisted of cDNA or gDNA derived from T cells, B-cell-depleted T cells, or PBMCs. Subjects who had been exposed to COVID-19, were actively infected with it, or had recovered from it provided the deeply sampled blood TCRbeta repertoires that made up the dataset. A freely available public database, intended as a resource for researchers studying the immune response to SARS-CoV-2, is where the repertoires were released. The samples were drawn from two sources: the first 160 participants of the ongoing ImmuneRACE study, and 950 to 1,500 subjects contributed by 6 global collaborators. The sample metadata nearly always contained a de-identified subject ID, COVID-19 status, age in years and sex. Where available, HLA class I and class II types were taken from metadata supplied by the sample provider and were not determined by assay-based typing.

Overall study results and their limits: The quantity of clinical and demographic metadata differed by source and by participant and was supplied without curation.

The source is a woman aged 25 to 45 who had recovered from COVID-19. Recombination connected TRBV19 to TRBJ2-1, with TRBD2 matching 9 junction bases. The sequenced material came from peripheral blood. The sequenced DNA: TGTGCCAGTAGCCGAGCCGGGACTAGCCCAAATGAGCAGTTCTTC. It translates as CASSRAGTSPNEQFF.